This T cell receptor (beta chain) was sequenced for a study of cytomegalovirus exposure and HLA in healthy donors (dated by TCRdb to 2016 to 2017). For context, the study as a whole: According to a later analysis, the roughly 120 validation repertoires were produced on the same platform as the roughly 600 repertoires of the first cohort. The study aimed to test whether cataloging public T cell receptors could reveal signatures of past pathogen exposure. Besides the first cohort of about 730 subjects, a separate validation cohort made up of about 120 different subjects was used. High-throughput TCR immunosequencing, statistical association of individual TCRs with disease status, and machine learning were combined to predict cytomegalovirus infection status. The study at large found these results: The validation cohort had no HLA typing available for a later analysis, so co-occurrence within that cohort was assessed over all 110 or so repertoires. Subsequent analysis determined that TCRs grouped into clusters in the first cohort also showed a tendency toward co-occurrence across the 120 validation repertoires, and 90% to 95% of cluster scores exceeded 0. Most TCR sequences were seen in very few donors, while some public TCRs were found in many individuals. The classifier was reported to diagnose cytomegalovirus status with high specificity and sensitivity in both the original cohort and the validation cohort. In vitro tests confirmed that a few of the cytomegalovirus-associated TCR beta chains recognize cytomegalovirus antigens. A total of 150 to 200 TCR beta chains were listed by the study as associated with cytomegalovirus. The authors suggested that the approach could potentially be extended to other disease states and immunological phenotypes.

Separate from the approximately 700-subject first cohort, the validation cohort of over 90 subjects was the group to which the donors belonged. The CDR3 numbers 14 residues from cysteine through phenylalanine. The sequence is cut down to CDR3 DNA, 42 bases in frame from base 1. The germline V gene yields SGHTA for CDR1 and FQGNSA for CDR2. Trimming removed 3 bases from V and 6 bases from J; the gene matches leave 3 bases unexplained. To prepare the library, the immunoSEQ multiplex PCR assay was applied. The original methods were these. A statistical classification framework was developed to diagnose cytomegalovirus status using the catalog of TCR beta chain sequences. In TCRdb, the immuneACCESS table is reduced to in-frame sequences with V and J assigned. These tables do not hold every clone; where another copy was compared, an unresolved V gene accounts for under half, and the others remain unexplained. V, J and clone size are taken as reported in that table, and D and trimming were inferred from the DNA itself. The sample table lists over 250,000 clones, around 85% of them with a count of one. The ten largest make up about 1% of the sample.

Concerning this clone: Its binding antigen is unknown. Per-base quality was not reported, and no clone a single base away is much larger than it.

Sequenced input: PBMCs. The chain employs TRBV7-2 and TRBJ2-2; a stretch of 8 junction bases matches TRBD1. This TCR derives from a woman aged 18-29 years in good health and CMV-seronegative. The CDR3 sequence is CASSFVTGAGELFF. Here is the DNA: TGTGCCAGCAGCTTTGTGACAGGGGCCGGGGAGCTGTTTTTT.